Below, one T cell receptor beta chain is given with its context. The antigen is unknown. MiXCR, applied by TCRdb to the reads, yields one record per CDR3 protein. Altogether some 940,000 distinct CDR3 sequences are present, around 29% being singletons, with the ten largest covering over 13%. The data derive from a study of T cell repertoires in cytomegalovirus infection. Study-level points and caveats: Clonotypes of TCR beta that were HLA-C-restricted and CMV-specific dominated the ex vivo response. Totalled public TCR beta family frequency picked out people who carried CMV plus the relevant HLA.

The specimen was cultured CD8+ T cells from PBMCs, collected from culture after CMV antigen stimulation. This receptor was obtained from a human donor in good health (CMV status not recorded). Some clones in this sample may be carry-over from other donors' samples.

CDR3 region: CSVVAAPYEQYF. The CDR3 bases are TGCAGTGTGGTGGCAGCTCCCTACGAGCAGTACTTC. J is TRBJ2-7 and V is TRBV20-1; D gene unclear. Germline loops: CDR1 DFQATT, CDR2 SNEGSKA (reference sequence). CDR3 length: 12 amino acids. Trimming took 7 bases from V and 2 from J, leaving 12 bases between them.